The source of this T cell receptor beta chain is a study of blood T cell repertoires in COVID-19. Turning to the study itself: The United States, Italy and Spain were the sources of the acute and convalescent COVID-19 samples. PBMCs, B-cell-depleted T cells, or T cells were the source of the cDNA or gDNA that made up the material.

In the authors' methods: From reference gene primer amplification, estimates of nucleated cell counts were derived. The data were produced by immunoSEQ multiplex PCR, yet TCRdb's version contains in-frame clones alone and is incomplete. V and J calls and clone size come straight from that table; D and trimming were deduced from the DNA. Altogether over 65,000 clones are present, 60% to 80% being singletons, with the ten largest covering roughly 36%. This TCR came from a man aged 55 to 70 with COVID-19, enrolled during active disease. The sample taken for sequencing was peripheral blood.

CDR3 protein: CASSLWEGENTEAFF. CDR3 coding DNA: TGTGCCAGCAGCTTATGGGAGGGGGAAAACACTGAAGCTTTCTTT. V usage is TRBV11-2 and J usage is TRBJ1-1; a possible D gene is TRBD1 (6 bases). CDR1 is SGHAT, CDR2 FQNNGV, per germline. Deletions cut 2 bases from V and 2 bases from J, with 12 bases between. CDR3 length: 15 amino acids.